These 22 T cell receptor beta chains were all obtained from the same sample, sequenced in a study of blood T cell repertoires in COVID-19 (dated by TCRdb to about 2020). Preparation of the library involved the immunoSEQ multiplex PCR assay. TCRdb obtained this table from immuneACCESS and retained in-frame rearrangements with V and J assigned. These tables miss some clones; where compared with another copy, unresolved V genes account for less than half of the shortfall, and the remainder is unexplained. The sample includes about 250,000 clones, with approximately 89% observed a single time. Roughly 6.3% of the sample is in the top ten clones. Specimen: peripheral blood. These receptors were collected from a woman in her twenties or thirties with COVID-19, enrolled during active disease.

The V call is TRBV2, the J call TRBJ1-1; no reliable D call. This CDR3 has 15 amino acids. The germline V gene encodes CDR1 SNHLY and CDR2 FYNNEI. V lost 6 bases, J lost 1 base, and 15 bases lay in between. CDR3 sequence (DNA): TGTGCCAGCAGCTTAAGAGGTGAGGGGAACACTGAAGCTTTCTTT. It translates to CASSLRGEGNTEAFF.

The table lists this clone with a count of one. The V gene is TRBV11-3, the J gene TRBJ2-1, with TRBD2 matching over 10 bases. This CDR3 is 15 amino acids long. V shed 5 bases, J shed 9 bases, and the junction held 10 bases outside the gene matches. CDR1 SGHNT and CDR2 YENEEA come from the germline V gene. The CDR3 here is CASSASLAGTGEQFF. For the CDR3, the DNA is TGTGCCAGCAGCGCTTCACTAGCGGGAACGGGTGAGCAGTTCTTC.

The chain combines TRBV11-3 with TRBJ2-2; 8 nucleotides align to TRBD1. The CDR3 consists of 15 residues. The ends lost 3 bases at V and 4 bases at J; junction bases unmatched: 4. The germline CDR1 and CDR2 sequences are SGHNT and YENEEA. The CDR3 DNA is TGTGCCAGCAGCTTTGGTCAGGGGGCCACCGGGGAGCTGTTTTTT. Its translation: CASSFGQGATGELFF.

In its sample, this clone was seen once. The chain is built from TRBV4-1 and TRBJ2-1, with D perhaps matching TRBD1 (6 bases). V shed 2 bases and J shed 8 bases, with 16 bases lying between them. CDR3 size: 15 residues. The germline CDR1 and CDR2 sequences are MGHRA and YSYEKL. The CDR3 here is CASSQTPGKGDEQFF. CDR3 DNA sequence: TGCGCCAGCAGCCAAACCCCGGGGAAGGGGGATGAGCAGTTCTTC.

The rearrangement uses TRBV7-9 and TRBJ2-7; 7 bases align to TRBD1. CDR1 is SEHNR, CDR2 FQNEAQ, per germline (reference sequence). This CDR3 has 13 residues. After removal of 5 bases from V and 3 bases from J, the junction contained 4 bases not matched to a gene. DNA of the CDR3: TGTGCCAGCAGCCGGGACAGACACTACGAGCAGTACTTC. Translating gives CASSRDRHYEQYF.

V and J are TRBV12-3 or TRBV12-4 and TRBJ1-1, with TRBD1 matching 10 bases. The CDR3 is 13 amino acids. V gave up 5 bases and J gave up 8 bases; unmatched junction bases: 5. CDR3 protein: CASSRETGGEAFF. In DNA form, the CDR3 reads TGTGCCAGCAGTCGGGAGACAGGGGGCGAAGCTTTCTTT.

This chain's CDR3 is CASRVAGTGGEAFF. For the CDR3, the DNA is TGCGCCAGCAGGGTCGCCGGGACAGGCGGTGAAGCTTTCTTT. The V and J genes are TRBV5-1 and TRBJ1-1; 8 bases align to TRBD1. Germline CDR1 SGHRS, CDR2 YFSETQ. The trim removed 5 bases at V and 7 bases at J, leaving 10 bases unmatched. The CDR3 consists of 14 residues.

This clone came up once. The chain links TRBV4-1 to TRBJ2-7; 12 nucleotides agree with TRBD2. Germline assignment: CDR1 MGHRA and CDR2 YSYEKL. The J segment lost 7 bases and the V segment lost 1 base, leaving 17 bases of the junction unmatched. The CDR3 consists of 19 residues. CDR3 sequence: CASSQVLYHTSGGYREQYF. The CDR3 DNA follows: TGCGCCAGCAGCCAAGTTCTCTACCATACTAGCGGGGGGTATAGGGAGCAGTACTTC.

The rearrangement joins TRBV9 to TRBJ2-3; tentative D call: TRBD2 (6 bases). Germline V CDR1 and CDR2: SGDLS, YYNGEE. Deletions cut 0 bases from V and 0 bases from J, with 11 bases between. The CDR3 loop spans 16 amino acids. The CDR3: CASSVGARGSTDTQYF. In nucleotides, the CDR3 is TGTGCCAGCAGCGTAGGGGCGCGGGGAAGCACAGATACGCAGTATTTT.

The chain joins TRBV4-3 to TRBJ2-3, with D perhaps TRBD1 (5 bases). V was pared by 0 bases and J by 1 base, with 8 bases between. Germline V gene data show CDR1 as LGHNA and CDR2 as YSLEER. CDR3 length: 15 residues. CDR3 sequence: CASSQDVGGTDTQYF. CDR3 nucleotides: TGCGCCAGCAGCCAAGATGTAGGGGGCACAGATACGCAGTATTTT.

This sequence joins TRBV28 and TRBJ1-3; 12 bases align to TRBD1. The CDR3 is 18 amino acids. V was clipped by 6 bases and J by 2 bases; unmatched bases: 11. Germline lookup yields CDR1 MDHEN and CDR2 SYDVKM. The CDR3 DNA is TGTGCCAGCAGGGACCTCCTGGGACAGGGGGCCCCTGGAAACACCATATATTTT. Protein: CASRDLLGQGAPGNTIYF. Supplemented by reference TRBV28 and TRBJ1-3, the full variable domain reads DVKVTQSSRYLVKRTGEKVFLECVQDMDHENMFWYRQDPGLGLRLIYFSYDVKMKEKGDIPEGYSVSREKKERFSLILESASTNQTSMYLCASRDLLGQGAPGNTIYFGEGSWLTVV.

The chain employs TRBV6-5 and TRBJ1-6; D is ambiguous. The CDR3 spans 14 residues. The V and J ends lost 4 bases and 9 bases respectively, with 13 bases between them. The germline CDR1 and CDR2 sequences are MNHEY and SVGAGI. In DNA, the CDR3 is TGTGCCAGCAGTTCGGGTCGGATGAGTTCACCCCTCCACTTT. Translating gives CASSSGRMSSPLHF.

The chain joins TRBV7-2 to TRBJ2-2, with 15 bases fitting TRBD2. The CDR3 spans 19 residues. Germline V gene sequence: CDR1 SGHTA, CDR2 FQGNSA. V was clipped by 4 bases and J by 7 bases; unmatched bases: 13. The CDR3 sequence: CASSSLRTSGGAFGGELFF. CDR3 DNA sequence: TGTGCCAGCAGCTCCCTCCGGACTAGCGGGGGGGCCTTCGGCGGGGAGCTGTTTTTT.

The chain uses TRBV28 and TRBJ2-3; TRBD2 matches at 8 bases. Trimming at V came to 4 bases and at J to 6 bases, leaving 12 bases not matched to a gene. Germline V lookup: CDR1 MDHEN, CDR2 SYDVKM. CDR3 size: 16 residues. The CDR3 protein is CASSWESGTRDDTQYF. CDR3 coding DNA: TGTGCCAGCAGTTGGGAATCCGGGACTAGGGATGATACGCAGTATTTT.

The chain carries TRBV7-2 and TRBJ2-7; the match to TRBD2 covers 9 bases. Per germline, CDR1 SGHTA and CDR2 FQGNSA. There are 14 residues in the CDR3. Trimming at V came to 1 base and at J to 3 bases, leaving 1 base not matched to a gene. The CDR3, as DNA: TGTGCCAGCAGCTTAGAGCGGGGGGTCTACGAGCAGTACTTC. Translated: CASSLERGVYEQYF.

Remarks on this clone: A single base separates this from a much larger clone, so it may be a read error. V is TRBV5-4 and J is TRBJ2-7; D unresolved. CDR1 is SGHNT, CDR2 YYREEE, per germline (reference sequence). This CDR3 region has 12 residues. V lost 3 bases, J lost 2 bases, and 6 bases lay in between. CDR3 in DNA: TGTGCCAGCAGCTCCTCCCCCTACGAGCAGTACTTC. As protein: CASSSSPYEQYF.

V is TRBV29-1 and J is TRBJ1-5, with 10 bases aligning to TRBD1. Germline V gives CDR1 SQVTM, CDR2 ANQGSEA. CDR3 length: 14 amino acids. V lost 6 bases, J lost 5 bases, and 7 bases stayed unmatched. CDR3 DNA sequence: TGCAGCGTAACCGGGACAGGGGTAGATCAGCCCCAGCATTTT. Its translation: CSVTGTGVDQPQHF.

This clone was detected once. The gene calls are TRBV7-2 and TRBJ2-1; 8 bases align to TRBD2. This CDR3 spans 14 amino acids. Trimming cost V 5 bases and J 10 bases; bases outside gene matches: 10. Germline V gives CDR1 SGHTA, CDR2 FQGNSA. The CDR3 nucleotides read TGTGCCAGCAGCGCTCCACCGGGACTAGGGGAGCAGTTCTTC. The encoded protein is CASSAPPGLGEQFF. Drawing the rest from reference TRBV7-2 and TRBJ2-1, the complete variable domain is GAGVSQSPSNKVTEKGKDVELRCDPISGHTALYWYRQSLGQGLEFLIYFQGNSAPDKSGLPSDRFSAERTGGSVSTLTIQRTQQEDSAVYLCASSAPPGLGEQFFGPGTRLTVL.

This clone appeared a single time. This chain uses TRBV5-1 with TRBJ2-2; no clear D gene. The germline V gene has CDR1 SGHRS and CDR2 YFSETQ. CDR3 length: 16 residues. With 0 bases removed from V and 4 bases from J, the gap between germline ends came to 13 bases. CDR3 sequence: CASSLAENQITGELFF. CDR3 nucleotide sequence: TGCGCCAGCAGCTTGGCCGAGAATCAAATCACCGGGGAGCTGTTTTTT.

CDR3 protein: CASSEGTGGNSPLHF. In DNA form, the CDR3 reads TGTGCCAGCAGTGAAGGGACAGGAGGCAATTCACCCCTCCACTTT. The chain couples TRBV2 to TRBJ1-6; 7 bases fit TRBD1. The CDR3 sequence is 15 residues long. In germline, CDR1 is SNHLY, CDR2 FYNNEI. The trim removed 1 base at V and 7 bases at J, leaving 4 bases unmatched.

This clone appeared once. This sequence joins TRBV29-1 and TRBJ2-1, with D maybe TRBD2 (5 bases). The CDR3 consists of 11 residues. V was trimmed by 5 bases and J by 5 bases, leaving 7 bases between them. Germline CDR1 SQVTM, CDR2 ANQGSEA. The CDR3 DNA follows: TGCAGCGTTAGACTAAACAATGAGCAGTTCTTC. As protein: CSVRLNNEQFF.

V gene TRBV5-1 combines with J gene TRBJ1-6; TRBD1 agrees at 7 bases. The junction had 5 bases not matched to a gene; V was cut back by 4 bases and J by 4 bases. Looked up from germline, CDR1 is SGHRS and CDR2 is YFSETQ. The CDR3 has 15 amino acids. The CDR3 DNA reads TGCGCCAGCAGCGAACAGGGGATTTATAATTCACCCCTCCACTTT. Translation: CASSEQGIYNSPLHF.